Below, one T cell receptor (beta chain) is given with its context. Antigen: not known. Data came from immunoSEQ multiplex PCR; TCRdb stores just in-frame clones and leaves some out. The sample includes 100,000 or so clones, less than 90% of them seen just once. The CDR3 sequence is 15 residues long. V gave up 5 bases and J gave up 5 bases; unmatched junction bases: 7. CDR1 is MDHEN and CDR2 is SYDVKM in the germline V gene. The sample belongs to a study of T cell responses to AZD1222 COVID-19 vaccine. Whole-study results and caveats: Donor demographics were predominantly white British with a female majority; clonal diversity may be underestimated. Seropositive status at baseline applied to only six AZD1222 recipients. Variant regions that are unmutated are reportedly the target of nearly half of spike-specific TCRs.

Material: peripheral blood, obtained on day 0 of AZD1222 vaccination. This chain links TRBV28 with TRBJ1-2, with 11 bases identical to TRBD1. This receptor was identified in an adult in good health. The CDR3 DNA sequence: TGTGCCAGCAGTGGGCCTGGGACAGGGGGATATGGCTACACCTTC. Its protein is CASSGPGTGGYGYTF.